This TCR beta chain derives from a study of cytomegalovirus exposure and HLA in healthy donors. Background on the study: The 120 validation repertoires were produced on the same platform as the roughly 690 repertoires of the first cohort. This was reported in a later analysis.

The donors were in the approximately 110-subject validation cohort; that cohort was separate from the approximately 700-subject first cohort. Study-level points and caveats: The study put some 150 TCR beta chains on its list as cytomegalovirus-associated. TCR clusters originating in the first cohort tended to co-occur in the 120 validation repertoires, according to a later analysis.

Per the germline V gene, CDR1 is SGHNT and CDR2 is YYREEE (reference sequence). The V end was cut by 4 bases, the J end by 3 bases, with 14 bases between. This CDR3 is built from 14 residues. About this clone: The target antigen is unknown.

Produced via immunoSEQ multiplex PCR; TCRdb's table is partial and in-frame only. The table shows approximately 160,000 clones, with roughly 84% occurring only once. The chain couples TRBV5-4 to TRBJ2-7; weak D call: TRBD1 (6 bases). The sequenced sample consisted of PBMCs. This receptor was obtained from a young man in good health and CMV-seropositive. The CDR3: CASSVDRRYYEQYF. CDR3 nucleotide sequence: TGTGCCAGCAGCGTGGACAGACGCTACTACGAGCAGTACTTC.